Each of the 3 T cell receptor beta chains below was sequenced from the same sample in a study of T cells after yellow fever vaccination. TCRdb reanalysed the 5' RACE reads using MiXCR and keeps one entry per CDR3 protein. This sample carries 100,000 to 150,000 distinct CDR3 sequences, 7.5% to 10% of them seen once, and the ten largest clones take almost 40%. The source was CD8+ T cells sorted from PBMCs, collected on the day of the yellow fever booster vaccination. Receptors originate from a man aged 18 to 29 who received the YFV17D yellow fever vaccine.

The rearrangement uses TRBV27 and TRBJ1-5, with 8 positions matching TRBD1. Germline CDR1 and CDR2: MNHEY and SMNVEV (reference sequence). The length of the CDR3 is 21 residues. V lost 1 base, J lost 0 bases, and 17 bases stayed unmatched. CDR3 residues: CASSLYPPPPIGTGSNQPQHF. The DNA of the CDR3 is TGTGCCAGCAGTTTATACCCACCCCCTCCCATCGGGACAGGTAGCAATCAGCCCCAGCATTTT.

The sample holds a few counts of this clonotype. The CDR3 sequence is CASSLGGRVDYGYTF. The DNA for the CDR3 is TGTGCCAGCAGCTTGGGGGGACGGGTCGACTATGGCTACACCTTC. This chain links TRBV7-2 with TRBJ1-2; tentatively, D is TRBD1 (5 bases). The V and J ends lost 3 bases and 3 bases respectively, with 14 bases between them. The CDR3 runs to 15 residues. Germline CDR1 SGHTA, CDR2 FQGNSA.

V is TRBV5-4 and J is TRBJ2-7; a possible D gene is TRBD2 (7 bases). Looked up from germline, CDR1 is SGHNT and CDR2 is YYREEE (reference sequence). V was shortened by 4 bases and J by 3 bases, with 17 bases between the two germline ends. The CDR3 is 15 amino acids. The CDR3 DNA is TGTGCCAGCAGCGGGTGGGGGCCTAGCGGCTACGAGCAGTACGTC. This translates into CASSGWGPSGYEQYV.